This entry lists 22 T cell receptor beta chains sequenced from one sample in a study of CD8+ T cells in alopecia areata. RNA, once extracted, was reverse transcribed into cDNA for use as the sequencing template. Clones were sequenced by immunoSEQ multiplex PCR, and TCRdb holds only the in-frame ones, with some missing. Seen here are fewer than 250,000 clones, 60% observed once, and the top ten hold over 0.9%. The treatment here: oral pan-JAK inhibitor, 5-10 mg twice daily. The sequencing here drew on CD4+ T cells sorted from blood, taken at week 24, from a patient treated with tofacitinib. The receptors stem from a human donor with alopecia areata.

A note on this clone: The sample contains more than one DNA sequence encoding this CDR3. The CDR3 loop reads CASSPGMNTEAFF. Written as DNA, the CDR3 is TGTGCCAGCAGCCCAGGTATGAACACTGAAGCTTTCTTT. This chain joins TRBV7-2 and TRBJ1-1; the D is unclear. Germline CDR1 reads SGHTA; CDR2 reads FQGNSA. Trimming cost V 5 bases and J 0 bases, with 7 bases left between them. The CDR3 has 13 amino acids.

The rearrangement joins TRBV29-1 to TRBJ2-1; TRBD1 aligns across 11 bases. The CDR3 extends over 15 amino acids. The ends lost 6 bases at V and 6 bases at J; junction bases unmatched: 10. CDR1 is SQVTM, CDR2 ANQGSEA, per germline. The CDR3 loop reads CSVGQDRGLGNEQFF. The CDR3 DNA follows: TGCAGCGTAGGCCAGGACAGGGGGCTAGGCAATGAGCAGTTCTTC.

This clone occurred once. This chain connects TRBV13 to TRBJ2-7; 8 nucleotides align to TRBD2. The CDR3 totals 14 residues. V shed 5 bases, J shed 2 bases, and the junction held 5 bases outside the gene matches. From germline, CDR1 is PRHDT and CDR2 FYEKMQ (reference sequence). DNA for the CDR3: TGTGCCAGCAGCAGAGCGGGAGCGACCTACGAGCAGTACTTC. Its protein product is CASSRAGATYEQYF.

In DNA, the CDR3 is TGTGCCAGCAGCGATAGGAGCGGGGGCCCGGGAGAGCAGTACTTC. Its translation: CASSDRSGGPGEQYF. This rearrangement joins TRBV7-2 to TRBJ2-7, with TRBD2 matching over 8 bases. Germline-derived CDR1 and CDR2 are SGHTA and FQGNSA. The V gene end was trimmed by 5 bases and the J gene end by 7 bases; junction bases not matched to a gene: 13. The CDR3 loop spans 15 amino acids.

This sequence joins TRBV6-5 and TRBJ2-1; no clear D gene. This CDR3 is 12 amino acids long. Trimming took off 8 bases at V and 9 bases at J, with 14 bases between the two ends. CDR1 is MNHEY and CDR2 is SVGAGI in the germline V gene. The CDR3 DNA reads TGTGCCAGCGCAGGACCCACGGCTGAGCAGTTCTTC. The encoded protein is CASAGPTAEQFF.

The chain uses TRBV15 and TRBJ1-5, with a tentative D call TRBD1 (6 bases). This CDR3 has 14 amino acids. V gave up 1 base and J gave up 5 bases, with 9 bases separating them. In germline, CDR1 is LNHNV, CDR2 YYDKDF (reference sequence). This CDR3 reads CATSRGGGDQPQHF. For the CDR3, the DNA is TGTGCCACCAGCAGAGGGGGGGGCGATCAGCCCCAGCATTTT.

The genes are TRBV30 and TRBJ2-2, with D maybe TRBD1 (6 bases). V was clipped by 3 bases and J by 6 bases, with 11 bases between them. Per the germline V gene, CDR1 is GTSNPN and CDR2 is SVGIG (reference sequence). The CDR3 is 13 residues long. Written as DNA, the CDR3 is TGTGCCTGGAGGGCAGGGGACCCCGGGGAGCTGTTTTTT. This codes for CAWRAGDPGELFF.

The chain uses TRBV4-3 and TRBJ1-5; D remains unclear. There are 15 residues in the CDR3. Germline loops: CDR1 LGHNA, CDR2 YSLEER. V was clipped by 3 bases and J by 0 bases, with 9 bases between them. Here the CDR3 reads CASSQTTYSNQPQHF. The CDR3, as DNA: TGCGCCAGCAGCCAGACGACCTATAGCAATCAGCCCCAGCATTTT.

The chain combines TRBV11-2 with TRBJ2-7; TRBD2 agrees at 7 bases. CDR1 and CDR2 from the germline V gene are SGHAT and FQNNGV. This CDR3 is 14 amino acids long. V dropped 3 bases and J dropped 3; count of bases not matched to a gene: 5. This chain's CDR3 is CASSFSTGGYEQYF. CDR3 in DNA: TGTGCCAGCAGCTTTTCCACGGGGGGCTACGAGCAGTACTTC.

The CDR3 loop is CASSLGVAYTEAFF. CDR3 nucleotide sequence: TGTGCCAGCAGCCTCGGCGTGGCCTACACTGAAGCTTTCTTT. The chain recombines TRBV7-2 with TRBJ1-1, with D uncertain. V was trimmed by 5 bases and J by 3 bases, leaving 13 bases between them. The germline V gene encodes CDR1 SGHTA and CDR2 FQGNSA. The CDR3 runs 14 residues.

This clone turned up a few times. The chain is built from TRBV6-1 and TRBJ2-2; tentative D call: TRBD1 (5 bases). V was trimmed by 4 bases and J by 6 bases, leaving 27 bases between them. CDR3 length equals 19 residues. Looked up from germline, CDR1 is MNHNS and CDR2 is SASEGT. The CDR3 region has the DNA TGTGCCAGCAGTGGGTACGGAAGGGGCCATCTGTTATATTCCGGGGAGCTGTTTTTT. This translates into CASSGYGRGHLLYSGELFF.

The genes are TRBV15 and TRBJ2-7, with D perhaps matching TRBD2 (6 bases). This CDR3 is 14 amino acids long. The V end lost 4 bases, the J end lost 5 bases, and 15 bases lay between the germline ends. Germline CDR1 reads LNHNV; CDR2 reads YYDKDF (reference sequence). Written as DNA, the CDR3 is TGTGCCACCAGCATTGGGACTTCTTCGCACGAGCAGTACTTC. Protein sequence: CATSIGTSSHEQYF. Full variable domain (remainder filled in from reference TRBV15 and TRBJ2-7): DAMVIQNPRYQVTQFGKPVTLSCSQTLNHNVMYWYQQKSSQAPKLLFHYYDKDFNNEADTPDNFQSRRPNTSFCFLDIRSPGLGDTAMYLCATSIGTSSHEQYFGPGTRLTVT.

The rearrangement joins TRBV19 to TRBJ1-2; D gene ambiguous. The CDR3 is 14 amino acids. The V end was cut by 7 bases, the J end by 6 bases, with 18 bases between. Germline assignment: CDR1 LNHDA and CDR2 SQIVND (reference sequence). The CDR3 loop is CASNARTTWNGYTF. The CDR3 nucleotides read TGTGCCAGTAACGCACGGACGACTTGGAATGGCTACACCTTC.

V gene TRBV10-3 combines with J gene TRBJ2-1; 8 bases match TRBD2. V lost 3 bases and J lost 8; bases outside the gene matches: 6. The CDR3 extends over 14 amino acids. Germline V gene lookup returns CDR1 ENHRY and CDR2 SYGVKD. DNA of the CDR3: TGTGCCATCAGTGAAGCGGGGGATGTCTATGAGCAGTTCTTC. It yields the protein CAISEAGDVYEQFF.

This clone showed up just a few times. The chain recombines TRBV19 with TRBJ1-1; the D gene is possibly TRBD1 (5 bases). The CDR3 consists of 15 residues. The V end lost 9 bases, the J end lost 6 bases, and 23 bases lay between the germline ends. Per the germline V gene, CDR1 is LNHDA and CDR2 is SQIVND (reference sequence). The DNA of the CDR3 is TGTGCCAGCCGAGGGCTACTAGGGGATTACGCTGAAGCTTTCTTT. Encoded protein: CASRGLLGDYAEAFF.

This chain joins TRBV30 and TRBJ2-1, with D maybe TRBD1 (6 bases). The germline V gene has CDR1 GTSNPN and CDR2 SVGIG (reference sequence). The CDR3 totals 14 residues. V was shortened by 3 bases and J by 4 bases, with 13 bases between the two germline ends. The CDR3 here is CAWRWGHLYNEQFF. The CDR3 DNA is TGTGCCTGGAGGTGGGGACACCTATACAATGAGCAGTTCTTC.

This clone was picked up a small number of times. J is TRBJ2-2 and V is TRBV30, with no clear D. Germline loops: CDR1 GTSNPN, CDR2 SVGIG (reference sequence). The CDR3 covers 14 residues. V shed 5 bases and J shed 0 bases, with 10 bases lying between them. In nucleotides, the CDR3 is TGTGCCTGGGGACCTTTCGCGAACACCGGGGAGCTGTTTTTT. Its protein product is CAWGPFANTGELFF.

CDR3 in DNA: TGCGCCAGCAGCCAAGATCGCAATGAGCAGTTCTTC. Translating it yields CASSQDRNEQFF. This chain joins TRBV4-3 and TRBJ2-1; no reliable D call. The CDR3 spans 12 residues. Germline CDR1 is LGHNA and CDR2 is YSLEER. Trimming cost V 0 bases and J 6 bases, with 3 bases left between them.

The genes are TRBV6-5 and TRBJ1-1; TRBD1 matches at 10 bases. The CDR3 spans 13 residues. V lost 6 bases, J lost 9 bases, and 7 bases stayed unmatched. Per germline, CDR1 MNHEY and CDR2 SVGAGI. This chain's CDR3 is CASRPRTGGKAFF. Here the CDR3 DNA reads TGTGCCAGCAGACCCCGGACAGGGGGTAAAGCTTTCTTT.

This chain links TRBV11-1 with TRBJ1-1, with D possibly being TRBD1 (6 bases). Germline V lookup: CDR1 SGHAT, CDR2 FQDESV (reference sequence). V gave up 5 bases and J gave up 5 bases, with 15 bases separating them. This CDR3 region has 14 residues. The CDR3 region is CASSLKRQGTEAFF. The DNA for the CDR3 is TGTGCCAGCAGCCTAAAGAGGCAGGGGACTGAAGCTTTCTTT. The variable domain in full, completed from reference TRBV11-1 and TRBJ1-1, reads EAEVAQSPRYKITEKSQAVAFWCDPISGHATLYWYRQILGQGPELLVQFQDESVVDDSQLPKDRFSAERLKGVDSTLKIQPAELGDSAMYLCASSLKRQGTEAFFGQGTRLTVV.

This chain links TRBV5-1 with TRBJ2-5; the D is unclear. The V end lost 5 bases, the J end lost 2 bases, and 7 bases lay between the germline ends. In germline, CDR1 is SGHRS, CDR2 YFSETQ. This CDR3 is built from 12 residues. The CDR3 sequence is CASRSQQETQYF. Written as DNA, the CDR3 is TGCGCCAGCAGGAGTCAGCAAGAGACCCAGTACTTC.

J is TRBJ1-5 and V is TRBV2, with TRBD1 matching over 7 bases. Germline-derived CDR1 and CDR2 are SNHLY and FYNNEI. The CDR3 has 15 residues. V was clipped by 4 bases and J by 1 base; unmatched bases: 4. CDR3 amino acids: CASSGGTASNQPQHF. The CDR3 nucleotides are TGTGCCAGCAGTGGAGGGACAGCAAGCAATCAGCCCCAGCATTTT.